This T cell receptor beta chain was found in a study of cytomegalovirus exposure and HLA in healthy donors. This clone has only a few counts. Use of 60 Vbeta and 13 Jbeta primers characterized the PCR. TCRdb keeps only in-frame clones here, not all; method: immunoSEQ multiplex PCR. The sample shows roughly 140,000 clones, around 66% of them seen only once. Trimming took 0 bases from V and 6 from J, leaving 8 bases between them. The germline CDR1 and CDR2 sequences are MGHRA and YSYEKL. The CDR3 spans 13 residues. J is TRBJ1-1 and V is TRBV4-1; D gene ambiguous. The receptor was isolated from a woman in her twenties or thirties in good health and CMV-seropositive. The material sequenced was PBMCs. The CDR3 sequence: CASSQEWSAEAFF. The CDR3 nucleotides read TGCGCCAGCAGCCAAGAATGGAGCGCTGAAGCTTTCTTT.